This T cell receptor beta chain is drawn from a study of blood T cell repertoires in COVID-19. Study context: Sources were T cells, B-cell-depleted T cells, or PBMCs; the material itself was cDNA or gDNA.

Per the study methods: Reference gene primers were amplified, and this amplification served to estimate nucleated cell counts. Data came from immunoSEQ multiplex PCR; TCRdb stores just in-frame clones and leaves some out. V and J calls and clone size are those listed in that table; D and trimming were worked out from the DNA. The data show about 270,000 clones, over 80% seen once. The CDR3 length is 16 residues. The germline CDR1 and CDR2 sequences are MGHRA and YSYEKL. With 0 bases clipped from V and 4 bases from J, the junction kept 7 bases outside the gene matches. Sequenced sample: PBMCs or T cells enriched from blood (not recorded which). The receptor was derived from a woman aged 25 to 39 with acute COVID-19. The V gene is TRBV4-1, the J gene TRBJ2-7; 9 positions agree with TRBD2. The CDR3 is CASSQELAGAGYEQYF. CDR3 in DNA: TGCGCCAGCAGCCAAGAGTTAGCGGGAGCCGGGTACGAGCAGTACTTC.